This T cell receptor (beta chain) originates from a study of shared clonotypes between healthy human individuals. An even split of each subset's genomic DNA across several immunoSEQ plates was performed. Here immunoSEQ multiplex PCR was the method, and the copy in TCRdb shows in-frame clones only, minus some. The sample consists of about 1 million clones, about 74% of them appearing once. Trimming pared 0 bases from V and 8 bases from J, leaving 8 bases between. CDR1 SGHNT and CDR2 YYREEE come from the germline V gene (reference sequence). The CDR3 spans 13 residues. Points on this clone: This CDR3 is also generated by other DNA sequences in the sample.

V usage is TRBV5-4 and J usage is TRBJ1-4; D is ambiguous. This receptor was obtained from a man younger than 30 in good health. The specimen sequenced was memory CD4+ T cells sorted from blood. Regarding subset: CD45RA-negative fraction. This CDR3 reads CASSLAGGEKLFF. CDR3 in DNA: TGTGCCAGCAGCTTGGCCGGCGGAGAAAAACTGTTTTTT.